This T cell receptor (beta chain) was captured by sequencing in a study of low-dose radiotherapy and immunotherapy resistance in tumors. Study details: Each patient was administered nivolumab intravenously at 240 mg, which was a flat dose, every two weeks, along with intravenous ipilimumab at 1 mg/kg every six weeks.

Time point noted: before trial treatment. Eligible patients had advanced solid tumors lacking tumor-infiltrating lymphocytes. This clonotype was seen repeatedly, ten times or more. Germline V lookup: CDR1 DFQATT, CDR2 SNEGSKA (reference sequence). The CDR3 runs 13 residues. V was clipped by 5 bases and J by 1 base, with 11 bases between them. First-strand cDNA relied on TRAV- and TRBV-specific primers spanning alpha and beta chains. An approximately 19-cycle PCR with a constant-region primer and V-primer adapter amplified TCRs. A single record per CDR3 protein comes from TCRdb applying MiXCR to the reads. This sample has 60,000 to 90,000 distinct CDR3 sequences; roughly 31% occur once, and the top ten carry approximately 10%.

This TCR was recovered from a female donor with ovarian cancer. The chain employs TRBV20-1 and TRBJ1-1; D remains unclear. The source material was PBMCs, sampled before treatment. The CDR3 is CSAGRRPNTEAFF. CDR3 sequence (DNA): TGCAGTGCTGGTCGACGGCCGAACACTGAAGCTTTCTTT.